The 27 T cell receptor beta chains below all came from one sample that was sequenced in a study of cytomegalovirus exposure and HLA in healthy donors. In the PCR, 60 Vbeta and 13 Jbeta primers were used. TCRdb keeps only in-frame clones here, not all; method: immunoSEQ multiplex PCR. The data hold about 54,000 clones, with less than 85% observed a single time. The material sequenced was PBMCs. Receptors were obtained from a woman aged 18 to 35 in good health and CMV-seronegative.

J is TRBJ2-1 and V is TRBV6-4, with 10 bases matching TRBD2. This CDR3 comprises 15 residues. CDR1 and CDR2 from the germline V gene are MRHNA and SNTAGT. The J segment lost 6 bases and the V segment lost 6 bases, leaving 8 bases of the junction unmatched. Here the CDR3 reads CASSRGLAETNEQFF. CDR3 bases: TGTGCCAGCAGCAGAGGACTAGCGGAGACCAATGAGCAGTTCTTC.

The CDR3 region has the DNA TGTGCCAGCAGTTTAATCTCTGACAGGGCTGCCTACGAGCAGTACTTC. This codes for CASSLISDRAAYEQYF. V is TRBV28 and J is TRBJ2-7, with 7 bases identical to TRBD1. This CDR3 has 16 amino acids. V lost 2 bases and J lost 2; bases outside the gene matches: 9. Germline V gene lookup returns CDR1 MDHEN and CDR2 SYDVKM.

The rearrangement links TRBV4-2 to TRBJ2-3; D call uncertain. Trimming removed 6 bases from V and 2 bases from J, with 9 bases in between. The CDR3 covers 13 residues. Germline-derived CDR1 and CDR2 are LGHNA and YNFKEQ. The CDR3 region is CASRAQTTDTQYF. In nucleotides, the CDR3 is TGTGCCAGCAGGGCACAAACCACAGATACGCAGTATTTT.

The CDR3 loop reads CAISMTSATSTDTQYF. DNA of the CDR3: TGTGCCATCAGCATGACTAGCGCGACTAGCACAGATACGCAGTATTTT. The chain combines TRBV10-3 with TRBJ2-3; 8 nucleotides align to TRBD2. The germline V gene has CDR1 ENHRY and CDR2 SYGVKD. J lost 0 bases, V lost 6 bases, and 8 bases had no gene match. This CDR3 is 16 amino acids long.

In regard to this clone: Relative to the germline gene, one junction end is altered; a read error may explain this. The V and J genes are TRBV15 and TRBJ2-6, with D possibly being TRBD1 (6 bases). This CDR3 has 16 residues. Germline assignment: CDR1 LNHNV and CDR2 YYDKDF (reference sequence). This CDR3 reads CATSREKGSGANGLTF. Here the CDR3 DNA reads TGTGCCACCAGCAGAGAGAAGGGATCAGGGGCCAACGGCCTGACTTTC.

The chain is built from TRBV5-1 and TRBJ2-1; 9 nucleotides align to TRBD2. The CDR3 sequence is 15 residues long. Germline V gene sequence: CDR1 SGHRS, CDR2 YFSETQ. Losses at the gene ends were 3 bases for V and 5 bases for J; bases not matched to a gene: 6. The CDR3 sequence is CASSWALAGNNEQFF. DNA for the CDR3: TGCGCCAGCAGCTGGGCACTAGCGGGTAACAATGAGCAGTTCTTC.

The chain employs TRBV7-7 and TRBJ2-2; D possibly corresponds to TRBD1 (6 bases). CDR3 size: 14 residues. Trimming stripped 6 bases from V and 6 bases from J, with 14 bases between. CDR1 and CDR2 (germline): SSHAT, FNYEAQ (reference sequence). DNA of the CDR3: TGTGCCAGCAGTCGATCAGGGGCACCCGGGGAGCTGTTTTTT. It yields the protein CASSRSGAPGELFF.

This clone was counted a single time. The rearrangement uses TRBV19 and TRBJ1-1; D gene uncertain. V lost 0 bases and J lost 5, with 10 bases in between. CDR1 and CDR2 from the germline V gene are LNHDA and SQIVND (reference sequence). This CDR3 comprises 14 residues. The DNA for the CDR3 is TGTGCCAGTAGTATAGAGGCAGGCATAACTGAAGCTTTCTTT. It translates to CASSIEAGITEAFF.

This chain links TRBV5-6 with TRBJ1-1; possible D gene TRBD1, 6 bases. The CDR3 sequence is 13 residues long. V lost 3 bases and J lost 1, with 7 bases in between. Germline V gene sequence: CDR1 SGHDT, CDR2 YYEEEE. CDR3 DNA: TGTGCCAGCAGCTGGGGACAGAACACTGAAGCTTTCTTT. Protein: CASSWGQNTEAFF.

This sequence joins TRBV27 and TRBJ2-1; 8 bases fit TRBD1. From germline, CDR1 is MNHEY and CDR2 SMNVEV (reference sequence). There are 15 residues in the CDR3. The J segment lost 6 bases and the V segment lost 0 bases, leaving 4 bases of the junction unmatched. CDR3 in DNA: TGTGCCAGCAGTTTATCGGGCAGGGGGCCCAATGAGCAGTTCTTC. It yields the protein CASSLSGRGPNEQFF.

This clone is a singleton in its sample. The CDR3: CASTRGKNTEAFF. The CDR3 region has the DNA TGTGCCAGTACGCGGGGCAAGAACACTGAAGCTTTCTTT. The V gene is TRBV19, the J gene TRBJ1-1, with D possibly matching TRBD1 (5 bases). The germline V gene has CDR1 LNHDA and CDR2 SQIVND (reference sequence). The V gene lost 7 bases and the J gene lost 1 base, with 10 bases spanning the gap. CDR3 length: 13 residues.

This chain uses TRBV2 with TRBJ1-5; D may be TRBD1 (6 bases). CDR1 SNHLY and CDR2 FYNNEI come from the germline V gene. V was shortened by 2 bases and J by 7 bases, with 12 bases between the two germline ends. The CDR3 spans 14 residues. The CDR3 spells CASSERGGEQPQHF. The CDR3, as DNA: TGTGCCAGCAGTGAAAGGGGGGGGGAACAGCCCCAGCATTTT. Full variable domain (rest looked up from reference TRBV2 and TRBJ1-5): EPEVTQTPSHQVTQMGQEVILRCVPISNHLYFYWYRQILGQKVEFLVSFYNNEISEKSEIFDDQFSVERPDGSNFTLKIRSTKLEDSAMYFCASSERGGEQPQHFGDGTRLSIL.

The rearrangement links TRBV25-1 to TRBJ1-2; the D is unclear. This CDR3 is 12 amino acids long. The V gene lost 4 bases and the J gene lost 4 bases, with 7 bases spanning the gap. The germline V gene encodes CDR1 MGHDK and CDR2 SYGVNS. The CDR3 coding sequence is TGTGCCAGCAGTGCAAACAGCTATGGCTACACCTTC. Its protein is CASSANSYGYTF.

The V call is TRBV27, the J call TRBJ2-7; 11 bases map to TRBD2. Germline CDR1 and CDR2: MNHEY and SMNVEV (reference sequence). This CDR3 contains 16 residues. V shed 7 bases and J 0 bases; nucleotides not matched to a gene: 8. The CDR3 region is CASTIIAGGRSYEQYF. In nucleotides, the CDR3 is TGTGCCAGCACTATCATAGCGGGAGGGCGCTCCTACGAGCAGTACTTC.

The V and J genes are TRBV5-1 and TRBJ1-1; D remains unclear. CDR1 and CDR2 from the germline V gene are SGHRS and YFSETQ. The CDR3 runs 14 residues. V lost 4 bases and J lost 1, with 11 bases in between. The CDR3 nucleotides are TGCGCCAGCAGCCAAGAGTCCTGGAACACTGAAGCTTTCTTT. As protein: CASSQESWNTEAFF.

The table lists this clone with a few counts. The V call is TRBV11-2, the J call TRBJ1-2; 8 bases fit TRBD1. The CDR3 sequence is 14 residues long. V was clipped by 5 bases and J by 2 bases; unmatched bases: 4. From germline, CDR1 is SGHAT and CDR2 FQNNGV. The CDR3 spells CASSPGDRNYGYTF. As DNA, the CDR3 is TGTGCCAGCAGCCCCGGGGACAGGAACTATGGCTACACCTTC.

DNA of the CDR3: TGTGCCAGCAGTGAAGCTAGCGGGAGGTTTGAGACCCAGTACTTC. This codes for CASSEASGRFETQYF. This chain uses TRBV2 with TRBJ2-5, with 10 bases identical to TRBD2. CDR3 length equals 15 residues. With V trimmed by 0 bases and J by 5 bases, 3 bases remained unmatched. Germline CDR1 SNHLY, CDR2 FYNNEI.

V is TRBV5-5 and J is TRBJ1-2; D might be TRBD1 (6 bases). Trimming shortened V by 5 bases and J by 6 bases, and 17 bases separated the two germline ends. There are 14 residues in the CDR3. CDR1 is SGHKS and CDR2 is YYEKEE in the germline V gene (reference sequence). In DNA, the CDR3 is TGTGCCAGCAGACCCGGGACACTCGCCGATGGCTACACCTTC. This codes for CASRPGTLADGYTF.

V and J are TRBV6-5 and TRBJ2-1; D is undetermined. Trimming left V 4 bases short and J 9 bases short, with 19 bases between. The V gene's germline CDR1 is MNHEY and CDR2 SVGAGI. The CDR3 sequence is 15 residues long. The CDR3 here is CASSSRVYKIGEQFF. DNA of the CDR3: TGTGCCAGCAGTTCCCGGGTATATAAGATCGGTGAGCAGTTCTTC.

This chain uses TRBV11-2 with TRBJ2-7, with TRBD1 as a possible D gene (6 bases). V lost 5 bases and J 4 bases, leaving 15 bases between the germline ends. The germline V gene encodes CDR1 SGHAT and CDR2 FQNNGV. The CDR3 runs 14 residues. The CDR3 here is CASSQGTRTYEQYF. Written as DNA, the CDR3 is TGTGCCAGCAGCCAGGGGACCAGGACATACGAGCAGTACTTC.

This clone has just a few counts. The J gene is TRBJ1-5, the V gene TRBV28; TRBD1 matches 7 bases. V dropped 4 bases and J dropped 5; count of bases not matched to a gene: 8. Germline CDR1 and CDR2: MDHEN and SYDVKM. The CDR3 is made up of 15 amino acids. DNA for the CDR3: TGTGCCAGCAGTTCACCCGGGACAGCCGATCAGCCCCAGCATTTT. It specifies CASSSPGTADQPQHF.

As concerns this clone: The junction departs from germline at one end; a sequencing error may be responsible. The V gene is TRBV5-4, the J gene TRBJ2-6; possible D gene TRBD1, 5 bases. The V gene's germline CDR1 is SGHNT and CDR2 YYREEE (reference sequence). The CDR3 has 15 amino acids. The CDR3 DNA sequence: TGTGCCAGCCGCTTAACCGAGTCTGGGGCCAACGGCCTGACTTTC. Its translation: CASRLTESGANGLTF.

This chain's CDR3 is CASSLYGSGSFPGELFF. The CDR3 DNA reads as TGTGCCAGCAGTTTATATGGTAGCGGGAGCTTTCCCGGGGAGCTGTTTTTT. The gene calls are TRBV27 and TRBJ2-2; 9 bases align to TRBD2. Looked up from germline, CDR1 is MNHEY and CDR2 is SMNVEV (reference sequence). The junction had 9 bases not matched to a gene; V was cut back by 1 base and J by 6 bases. The CDR3 runs 17 residues.

The rearrangement uses TRBV4-2 and TRBJ2-5, with TRBD2 matching over 14 bases. Germline trimming cut 4 bases from V and 1 base from J; bases unmatched to any gene: 11. Germline-derived CDR1 and CDR2 are LGHNA and YNFKEQ. The CDR3 contains 19 residues. CDR3 coding DNA: TGTGCCAGCAGCCCCTCCGGGACTAGCGGGAGAGAGGGCCAAGAGACCCAGTACTTC. Protein: CASSPSGTSGREGQETQYF.

This chain joins TRBV18 and TRBJ2-5; D unclear. In germline, CDR1 is KGHSH, CDR2 LQKENI. Trimming took 2 bases from V and 1 from J, leaving 5 bases between them. CDR3 size: 13 residues. This CDR3 is CASSPGSQETQYF. The CDR3 nucleotides read TGTGCCAGCTCACCAGGCAGCCAAGAGACCCAGTACTTC.

This chain uses TRBV30 with TRBJ2-7, with D uncertain. V lost 4 bases to trimming and J lost 3 bases, with 7 bases between them. The CDR3 runs 11 residues. Germline CDR1 is GTSNPN and CDR2 is SVGIG (reference sequence). Here the CDR3 reads CAWTVLYEQYF. In DNA form, the CDR3 reads TGTGCCTGGACCGTTCTCTACGAGCAGTACTTC.

The J gene is TRBJ2-3, the V gene TRBV7-9, with D possibly matching TRBD1 (6 bases). CDR3 length: 17 amino acids. Trimming cost V 10 bases and J 4 bases, with 27 bases left between them. The germline gives CDR1 SEHNR, CDR2 FQNEAQ (reference sequence). This chain's CDR3 is CATRWNSGELGADTQYF. DNA of the CDR3: TGTGCCACACGGTGGAACTCAGGGGAGCTCGGAGCAGATACGCAGTATTTT. Combining the CDR3 with reference TRBV7-9 and TRBJ2-3 gives the whole variable domain DTGVSQNPRHKITKRGQNVTFRCDPISEHNRLYWYRQTLGQGPEFLTYFQNEAQLEKSRLLSDRFSAERPKGSFSTLEIQRTEQGDSAMYLCATRWNSGELGADTQYFGPGTRLTVL.